This entry is about one T cell receptor (beta chain). The antigen is not known. Clones were read by immunoSEQ multiplex PCR, and TCRdb kept only the in-frame ones, dropping some. The table shows about 120,000 clones, with about 90% occurring only once. V shed 5 bases and J 4 bases; nucleotides not matched to a gene: 7. Germline loops: CDR1 SQVTM, CDR2 ANQGSEA. The length of the CDR3 is 14 residues. The sample comes from a study of T cell responses to AZD1222 COVID-19 vaccine. For the study at large: Pooled samples include second doses given at about 4 or 12 weeks.

Points from the study as a whole: Most donors were white British and more were female, and clonal diversity was possibly underestimated. It was only after the peak T cell response that any repertoires were sampled. Compared with day 0, the breadth and depth of the Spike-specific TCR repertoire rose significantly after two doses of AZD1222.

The sequence came from an adult in good health. The V call is TRBV29-1, the J call TRBJ1-1; 10 bases are shared with TRBD1. Sample: peripheral blood, taken on day 0 of AZD1222 vaccination. The CDR3 DNA reads as TGCAGCGTTCTAGGGGGACAGGGGAGCACTGAAGCTTTCTTT. Protein product: CSVLGGQGSTEAFF.